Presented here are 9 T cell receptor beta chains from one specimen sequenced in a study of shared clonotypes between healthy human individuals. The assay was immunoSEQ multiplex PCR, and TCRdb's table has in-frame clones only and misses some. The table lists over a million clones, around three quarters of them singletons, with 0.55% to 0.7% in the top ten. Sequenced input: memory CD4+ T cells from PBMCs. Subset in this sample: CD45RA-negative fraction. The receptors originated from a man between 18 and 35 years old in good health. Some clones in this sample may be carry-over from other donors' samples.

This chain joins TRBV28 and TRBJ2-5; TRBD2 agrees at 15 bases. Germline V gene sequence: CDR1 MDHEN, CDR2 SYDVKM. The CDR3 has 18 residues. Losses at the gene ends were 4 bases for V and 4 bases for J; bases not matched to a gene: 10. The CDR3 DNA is TGTGCCAGCAGTTCCTATATGGGACTAGCGGGAGGTTCAGAGACCCAGTACTTC. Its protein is CASSSYMGLAGGSETQYF.

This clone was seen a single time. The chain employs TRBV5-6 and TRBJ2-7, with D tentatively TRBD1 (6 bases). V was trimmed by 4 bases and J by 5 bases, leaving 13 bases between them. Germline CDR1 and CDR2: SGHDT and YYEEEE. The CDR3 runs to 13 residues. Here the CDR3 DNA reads TGTGCCAGCAGCATTACAGGGCTCGACGAGCAGTACTTC. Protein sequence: CASSITGLDEQYF.

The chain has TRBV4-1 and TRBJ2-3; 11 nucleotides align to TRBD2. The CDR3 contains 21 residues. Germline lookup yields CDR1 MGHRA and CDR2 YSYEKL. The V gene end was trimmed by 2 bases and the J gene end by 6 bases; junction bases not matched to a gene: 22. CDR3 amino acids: CASSQPQTSGTLEGWRDTQYF. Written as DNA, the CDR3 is TGCGCCAGCAGCCAACCACAGACTAGCGGGACTTTGGAGGGTTGGAGGGATACGCAGTATTTT.

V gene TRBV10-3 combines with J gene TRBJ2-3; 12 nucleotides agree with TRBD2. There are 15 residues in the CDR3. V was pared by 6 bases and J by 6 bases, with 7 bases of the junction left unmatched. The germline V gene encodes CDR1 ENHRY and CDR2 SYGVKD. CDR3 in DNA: TGTGCCATCAGCGGACTAGCGGGACCTCTGGATACGCAGTATTTT. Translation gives CAISGLAGPLDTQYF.

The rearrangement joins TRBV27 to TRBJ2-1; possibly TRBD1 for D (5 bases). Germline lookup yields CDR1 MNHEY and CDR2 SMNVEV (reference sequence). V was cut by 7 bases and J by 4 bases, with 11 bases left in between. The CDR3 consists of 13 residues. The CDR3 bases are TGTGCCAGCAAGCGAGACAGATACAATGAGCAGTTCTTC. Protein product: CASKRDRYNEQFF.

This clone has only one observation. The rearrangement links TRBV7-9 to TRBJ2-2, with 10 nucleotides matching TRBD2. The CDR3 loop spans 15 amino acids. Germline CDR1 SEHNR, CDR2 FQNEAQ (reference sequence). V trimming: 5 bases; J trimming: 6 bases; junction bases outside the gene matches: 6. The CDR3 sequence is CASSVPGLASGELFF. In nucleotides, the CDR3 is TGTGCCAGCAGCGTACCGGGACTAGCGTCCGGGGAGCTGTTTTTT.

CDR3 bases: TGTGCCAGCAGTGAATCAGTGTTAGCGCGCTCCTACGAGCAGTACTTC. Protein product: CASSESVLARSYEQYF. The genes are TRBV6-1 and TRBJ2-7; tentatively, D is TRBD2 (5 bases). CDR3 length: 16 amino acids. Trimming took off 2 bases at V and 0 bases at J, with 14 bases between the two ends. Germline V gene data show CDR1 as MNHNS and CDR2 as SASEGT.

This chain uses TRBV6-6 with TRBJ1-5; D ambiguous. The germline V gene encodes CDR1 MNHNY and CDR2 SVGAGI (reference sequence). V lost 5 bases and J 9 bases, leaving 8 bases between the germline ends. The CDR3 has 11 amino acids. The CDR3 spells CASSGTGPQHF. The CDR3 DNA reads TGTGCCAGCAGTGGTACGGGGCCCCAGCATTTT.

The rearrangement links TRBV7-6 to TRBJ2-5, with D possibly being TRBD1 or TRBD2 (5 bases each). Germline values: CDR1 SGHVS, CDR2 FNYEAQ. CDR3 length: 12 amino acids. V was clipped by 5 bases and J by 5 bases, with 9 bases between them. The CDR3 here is CASSLWGETQYF. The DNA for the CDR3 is TGTGCCAGCAGCCTGTGGGGGGAGACCCAGTACTTC.